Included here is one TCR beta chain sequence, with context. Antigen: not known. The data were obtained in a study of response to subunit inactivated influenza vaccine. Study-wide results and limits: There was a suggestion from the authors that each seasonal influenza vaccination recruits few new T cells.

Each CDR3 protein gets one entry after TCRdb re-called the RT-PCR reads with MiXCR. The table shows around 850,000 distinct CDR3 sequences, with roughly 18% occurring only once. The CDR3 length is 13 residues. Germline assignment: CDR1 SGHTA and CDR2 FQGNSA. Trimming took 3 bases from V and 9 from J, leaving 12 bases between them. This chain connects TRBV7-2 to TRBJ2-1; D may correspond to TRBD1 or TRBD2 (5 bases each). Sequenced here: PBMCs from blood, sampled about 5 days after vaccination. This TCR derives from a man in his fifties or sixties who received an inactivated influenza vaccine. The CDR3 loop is CASSFLGVGEQFF. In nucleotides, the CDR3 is TGTGCCAGCAGCTTCCTGGGGGTAGGTGAGCAGTTCTTC.